One and the same sample provided the 26 T cell receptor beta chains below, sequenced in a study of OX40 agonist ivuxolimab in advanced cancers. Only in-frame clones appear in the TCRdb table, and some are missing; sequencing was by immunoSEQ multiplex PCR. Of approximately 60,000 clones listed, more than 75% were seen once; the top ten hold roughly 2%. Sample: CD4+ or CD8+ T cells sorted from blood, taken in a trial of the OX40 agonist ivuxolimab. These receptors all come from an adult with an advanced solid tumor such as melanoma, head and neck, liver or kidney cancer.

The chain joins TRBV2 to TRBJ1-1, with no clear D. Looked up from germline, CDR1 is SNHLY and CDR2 is FYNNEI. V lost 7 bases and J 0 bases, leaving 9 bases between the germline ends. CDR3 length equals 13 residues. CDR3 DNA: TGTGCCAGCAAATTAGGGCTGAACACTGAAGCTTTCTTT. It encodes CASKLGLNTEAFF.

J is TRBJ2-7 and V is TRBV14; D possibly uses TRBD1 or TRBD2 (5 bases each). Looked up from germline, CDR1 is SGHDN and CDR2 is FVKESK. With 5 bases removed from V and 10 bases from J, the gap between germline ends came to 18 bases. The CDR3 is made up of 13 amino acids. The CDR3 spells CASSARQLSGQYF. The CDR3 DNA reads TGTGCCAGCAGCGCCCGACAGCTCTCGGGACAGTACTTC.

CDR3 coding DNA: TGTGCCAGTAGTGTCCGGGACTCCGGGCCCCGTCAATATTTT. Translating gives CASSVRDSGPRQYF. This chain joins TRBV19 and TRBJ2-3; tentative D call: TRBD2 (6 bases). The CDR3 spans 14 residues. Germline V lookup: CDR1 LNHDA, CDR2 SQIVND (reference sequence). Trimming shortened V by 5 bases and J by 15 bases, and 24 bases separated the two germline ends.

The chain is built from TRBV27 and TRBJ1-2; no clear D gene. CDR1 is MNHEY, CDR2 SMNVEV, per germline (reference sequence). With 5 bases removed from V and 8 bases from J, the gap between germline ends came to 21 bases. The CDR3 totals 15 residues. DNA of the CDR3: TGTGCCAGCAGTCCATCCCCTCCCGGACTCTCGGGCTACACCTTC. Residues: CASSPSPPGLSGYTF.

This clone was recorded a few times. The rearrangement uses TRBV5-1 and TRBJ1-2; unclear D gene. The CDR3 sequence is 12 residues long. V lost 4 bases, J lost 3 bases, and 7 bases lay in between. Germline CDR1 SGHRS, CDR2 YFSETQ. DNA for the CDR3: TGCGCCAGCAGCACCGGAGACTATGGCTACACCTTC. Protein: CASSTGDYGYTF.

V gene TRBV4-3 combines with J gene TRBJ1-2; 9 positions match TRBD1. V was pared by 5 bases and J by 6 bases, with 10 bases of the junction left unmatched. The length of the CDR3 is 15 residues. Germline assignment: CDR1 LGHNA and CDR2 YSLEER. DNA of the CDR3: TGCGCCAGCAGCGATCAACCGGGACAGGGAGATGGCTACACCTTC. This sequence encodes CASSDQPGQGDGYTF.

The chain is built from TRBV7-3 and TRBJ1-1, with a possible D match to TRBD1 (6 bases). Trimming removed 5 bases at V and 1 base at J, with 8 bases between. The CDR3 has 13 amino acids. CDR1 and CDR2 (germline): SGHTA, FQGTGA. The DNA for the CDR3 is TGTGCCAGCAGCCGACAGGAGAACACTGAAGCTTTCTTT. Translation: CASSRQENTEAFF.

This clone has only a few counts. The chain joins TRBV2 to TRBJ2-5; D ambiguous. The CDR3 has 13 residues. V lost 4 bases and J 3 bases, leaving 9 bases between the germline ends. Germline values: CDR1 SNHLY, CDR2 FYNNEI. CDR3 residues: CASSAGLEETQYF. The CDR3, as DNA: TGTGCCAGCAGTGCTGGGTTAGAAGAGACCCAGTACTTC.

J is TRBJ2-3 and V is TRBV7-2; 11 positions match TRBD2. The CDR3 runs 19 residues. Germline CDR1 is SGHTA and CDR2 is FQGNSA. Trimming cost V 5 bases and J 1 base; bases outside gene matches: 14. In nucleotides, the CDR3 is TGTGCCAGCAGCATAAGAGGGGGGGGACTAGCGGACCGCACAGATACGCAGTATTTT. It is translated as CASSIRGGGLADRTDTQYF. Drawing the rest from reference TRBV7-2 and TRBJ2-3, the complete variable domain is GAGVSQSPSNKVTEKGKDVELRCDPISGHTALYWYRQSLGQGLEFLIYFQGNSAPDKSGLPSDRFSAERTGGSVSTLTIQRTQQEDSAVYLCASSIRGGGLADRTDTQYFGPGTRLTVL.

This sequence joins TRBV7-7 and TRBJ2-5, with D unclear. The V end was cut by 6 bases, the J end by 5 bases, with 13 bases between. This CDR3 is built from 13 residues. Germline CDR1 SSHAT, CDR2 FNYEAQ (reference sequence). CDR3 in amino acids: CASSPQVGETQYF. The CDR3 bases are TGTGCCAGCAGTCCACAAGTTGGGGAGACCCAGTACTTC.

This rearrangement joins TRBV7-9 to TRBJ1-4; 9 nucleotides agree with TRBD1. This CDR3 has 12 amino acids. Trimming took 5 bases from V and 10 from J; bases not matched to a gene: 2. CDR1 and CDR2 (germline): SEHNR, FQNEAQ (reference sequence). CDR3 region: CASSRQGGKLFF. Written as DNA, the CDR3 is TGTGCCAGCAGCCGACAGGGGGGAAAACTGTTTTTT.

The chain has TRBV4-2 and TRBJ2-3, with no clear D. V gave up 5 bases and J gave up 5 bases, with 14 bases separating them. The germline CDR1 and CDR2 sequences are LGHNA and YNFKEQ. The CDR3 covers 14 residues. As DNA, the CDR3 is TGTGCCAGCAGCAACCTTTGGGCCTTAGATACGCAGTATTTT. This sequence encodes CASSNLWALDTQYF.

This sequence joins TRBV6-1 and TRBJ2-7, with 12 bases aligning to TRBD1. V shed 3 bases, J shed 2 bases, and the junction held 2 bases outside the gene matches. Per germline, CDR1 MNHNS and CDR2 SASEGT. The CDR3 sequence is 15 residues long. The CDR3, as DNA: TGTGCCAGCAGTGACCGGGACAGGGGGCCCTACGAGCAGTACTTC. Translating gives CASSDRDRGPYEQYF.

The chain links TRBV7-9 to TRBJ2-5; TRBD2 is a possible D gene (5 bases). The CDR3 consists of 13 residues. The germline V and J ends were trimmed by 5 bases and 2 bases, with 9 bases remaining between them. Looked up from germline, CDR1 is SEHNR and CDR2 is FQNEAQ (reference sequence). The CDR3: CASSPSGQETQYF. DNA of the CDR3: TGTGCCAGCAGCCCCAGCGGTCAAGAGACCCAGTACTTC.

The genes are TRBV20-1 and TRBJ2-1; no clear D gene. The V gene's germline CDR1 is DFQATT and CDR2 SNEGSKA (reference sequence). This CDR3 region has 11 residues. Trimming shortened V by 3 bases and J by 8 bases, and 8 bases separated the two germline ends. CDR3 DNA: TGCAGTGCTAGTAAAACCCATGAGCAGTTCTTC. This encodes CSASKTHEQFF.

This rearrangement joins TRBV5-6 to TRBJ2-5, with TRBD1 as a possible D gene (5 bases). The V end lost 4 bases, the J end lost 0 bases, and 10 bases lay between the germline ends. Germline CDR1 SGHDT, CDR2 YYEEEE. The CDR3 contains 14 residues. In DNA, the CDR3 is TGTGCCAGCAGCCCCATAGGGGACCAAGAGACCCAGTACTTC. It yields the protein CASSPIGDQETQYF.

The rearrangement links TRBV5-4 to TRBJ2-7; a weak D match, TRBD1 (5 bases). Trimming removed 0 bases from V and 5 bases from J, with 15 bases in between. Germline loops: CDR1 SGHNT, CDR2 YYREEE (reference sequence). This CDR3 contains 15 residues. The CDR3 loop reads CASSLGLAGFDEQYF. CDR3 in DNA: TGTGCCAGCAGCTTGGGGCTCGCAGGGTTTGACGAGCAGTACTTC.

The chain has TRBV28 and TRBJ1-6; D gene ambiguous. The CDR3 covers 14 residues. CDR1 and CDR2 from the germline V gene are MDHEN and SYDVKM. The V gene lost 11 bases and the J gene lost 0 bases, with 11 bases spanning the gap. The CDR3 sequence is CAGTANSYNSPLHF. Written as DNA, the CDR3 is TGTGCCGGCACAGCGAACTCCTATAATTCACCCCTCCACTTT.

The gene calls are TRBV2 and TRBJ2-1; D might be TRBD2 (5 bases). V dropped 2 bases and J dropped 0 bases, with 17 bases sitting between them. This CDR3 region has 18 residues. In germline, CDR1 is SNHLY, CDR2 FYNNEI. The CDR3 DNA follows: TGTGCCAGCAGTGAAATCGGATACGGGAAGAGCTCCTACAATGAGCAGTTCTTC. Amino acids: CASSEIGYGKSSYNEQFF.

Concerning this clone: A junction boundary mismatches the germline segment, possibly from a read error. The V and J genes are TRBV27 and TRBJ2-3, with D perhaps TRBD2 (5 bases). This CDR3 comprises 13 residues. The germline gives CDR1 MNHEY, CDR2 SMNVEV (reference sequence). The CDR3 sequence: CASSFNGRVSLSF. Here the CDR3 DNA reads TGTGCCAGCAGTTTTAACGGGCGGGTTTCGCTTAGTTTT.

The chain is built from TRBV4-1 and TRBJ1-4, with D hard to call. CDR3 length: 13 residues. Between the trimmed V and J ends, which lost 0 bases and 14 bases, there was a span of 13 bases. Germline V CDR1 and CDR2: MGHRA, YSYEKL. The CDR3 is CASSQEGRTRLFF. CDR3 nucleotide sequence: TGCGCCAGCAGCCAAGAAGGGAGAACGAGGCTGTTTTTT.

The chain uses TRBV1 and TRBJ1-4. TRBV1 is labeled a pseudogene. The CDR3 spans 16 residues. CDR3 nucleotides: TGCACCAGCAGCCGGGTTCACCCGACAACTAATGAAAAACTGTTTTTT. Translating it yields CTSSRVHPTTNEKLFF.

The V and J genes are TRBV25-1 and TRBJ2-3, with 9 bases that match TRBD1. The CDR3 runs 16 residues. CDR1 is MGHDK and CDR2 is SYGVNS in the germline V gene. With V trimmed by 2 bases and J by 2 bases, 5 bases remained unmatched. The CDR3 DNA sequence: TGTGCCAGCAGTGAAACCGGGACAGGGTTCACAGATACGCAGTATTTT. It encodes CASSETGTGFTDTQYF.

The chain joins TRBV11-3 to TRBJ1-6; D unresolved. Germline V CDR1 and CDR2: SGHNT, YENEEA. The V gene lost 2 bases and the J gene lost 5 bases, with 13 bases spanning the gap. The CDR3 has 16 amino acids. CDR3 in amino acids: CASSLIIAMDNSPLHF. CDR3 nucleotide sequence: TGTGCCAGCAGCTTAATTATAGCGATGGATAATTCACCCCTCCACTTT. Using reference TRBV11-3 and TRBJ1-6 for the parts outside the CDR3, the full variable domain is EAGVVQSPRYKIIEKKQPVAFWCNPISGHNTLYWYLQNLGQGPELLIRYENEEAVDDSQLPKDRFSAERLKGVDSTLKIQPAELGDSAVYLCASSLIIAMDNSPLHFGNGTRLTVT.

V gene TRBV12-5 combines with J gene TRBJ2-2; the match to TRBD1 covers 11 bases. Germline V gene data show CDR1 as LGHNT and CDR2 as FRNRAP. The V segment lost 2 bases and the J segment 4 bases; nucleotides outside the gene matches: 3. CDR3 length equals 16 residues. The CDR3 DNA reads as TGTGCTAGTGGTTTGATGGGGACAGGGGGCACCGGGGAGCTGTTTTTT. It codes for CASGLMGTGGTGELFF.

The chain couples TRBV4-3 to TRBJ2-7, with TRBD2 matching 10 bases. CDR3 length equals 15 residues. V dropped 4 bases and J dropped 3; count of bases not matched to a gene: 6. The germline CDR1 and CDR2 sequences are LGHNA and YSLEER. DNA for the CDR3: TGCGCCAGCAGCCGGTCAGCGGGGGGGGTCTACGAGCAGTACTTC. Its protein product is CASSRSAGGVYEQYF.